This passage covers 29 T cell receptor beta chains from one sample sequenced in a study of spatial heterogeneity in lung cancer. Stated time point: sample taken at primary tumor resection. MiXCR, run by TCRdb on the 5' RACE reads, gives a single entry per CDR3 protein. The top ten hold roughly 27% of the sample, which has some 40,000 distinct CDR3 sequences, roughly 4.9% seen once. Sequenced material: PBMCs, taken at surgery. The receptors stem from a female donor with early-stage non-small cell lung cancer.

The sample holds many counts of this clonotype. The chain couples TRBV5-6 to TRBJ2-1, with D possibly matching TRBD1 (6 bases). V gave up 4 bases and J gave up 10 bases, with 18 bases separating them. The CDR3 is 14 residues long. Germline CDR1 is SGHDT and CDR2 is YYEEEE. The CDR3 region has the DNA TGTGCCAGCAGCCCCCAGGGAAGGGGGACGGAGCAGTTCTTC. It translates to CASSPQGRGTEQFF.

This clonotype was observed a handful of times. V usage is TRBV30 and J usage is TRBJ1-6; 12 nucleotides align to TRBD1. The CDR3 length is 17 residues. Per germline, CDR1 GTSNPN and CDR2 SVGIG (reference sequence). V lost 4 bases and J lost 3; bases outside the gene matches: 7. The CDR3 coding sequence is TGTGCCTGGACCTCCGGGACAGGGGGCTTCTATAATTCACCCCTCCACTTT. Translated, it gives CAWTSGTGGFYNSPLHF.

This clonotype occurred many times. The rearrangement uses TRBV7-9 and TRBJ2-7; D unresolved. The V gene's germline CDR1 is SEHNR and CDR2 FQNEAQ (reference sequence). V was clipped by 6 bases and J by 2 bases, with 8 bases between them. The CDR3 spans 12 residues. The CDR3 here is CASSSIPYEQYF. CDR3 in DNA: TGTGCCAGCAGTTCCATTCCCTACGAGCAGTACTTC.

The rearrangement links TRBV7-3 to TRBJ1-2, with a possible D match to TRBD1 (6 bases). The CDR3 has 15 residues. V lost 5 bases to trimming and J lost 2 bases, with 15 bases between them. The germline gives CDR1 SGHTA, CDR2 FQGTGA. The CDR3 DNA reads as TGTGCCAGCAGCCTAAGATCAGGGGACAACTATGGCTACACCTTC. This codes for CASSLRSGDNYGYTF.

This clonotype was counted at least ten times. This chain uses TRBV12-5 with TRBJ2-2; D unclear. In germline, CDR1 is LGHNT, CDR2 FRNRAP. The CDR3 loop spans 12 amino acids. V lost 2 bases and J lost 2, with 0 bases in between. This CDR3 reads CASGLNTGELFF. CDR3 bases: TGTGCTAGTGGTTTGAACACCGGGGAGCTGTTTTTT.

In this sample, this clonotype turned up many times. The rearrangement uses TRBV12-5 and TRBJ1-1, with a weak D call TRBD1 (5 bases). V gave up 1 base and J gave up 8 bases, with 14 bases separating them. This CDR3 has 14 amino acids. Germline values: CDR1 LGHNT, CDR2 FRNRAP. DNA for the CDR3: TGTGCTAGTGGTTTGGGAACCCTCAGGGAAGAAGCTTTCTTT. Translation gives CASGLGTLREEAFF.

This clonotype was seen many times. CDR3 bases: TGTGCCAGCAGCTTAGCCCCGCGCCAGCGGGGGTACTCGAACACCGGGGAGCTGTTTTTT. Its translation: CASSLAPRQRGYSNTGELFF. This chain connects TRBV7-9 to TRBJ2-2; 8 bases align to TRBD2. The CDR3 is 20 residues long. The germline CDR1 and CDR2 sequences are SEHNR and FQNEAQ (reference sequence). J lost 0 bases, V lost 0 bases, and 12 bases had no gene match.

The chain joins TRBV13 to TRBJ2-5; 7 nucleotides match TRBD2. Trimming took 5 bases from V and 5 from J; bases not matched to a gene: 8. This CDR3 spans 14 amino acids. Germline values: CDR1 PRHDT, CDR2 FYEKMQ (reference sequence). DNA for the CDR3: TGTGCCAGCAGCGTGCGGCGGGGGACGGAGACCCAGTACTTC. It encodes CASSVRRGTETQYF.

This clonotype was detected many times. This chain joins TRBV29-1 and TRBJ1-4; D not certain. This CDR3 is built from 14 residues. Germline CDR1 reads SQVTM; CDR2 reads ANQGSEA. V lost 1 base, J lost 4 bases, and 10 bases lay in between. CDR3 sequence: CSVEVAQLNEKLFF. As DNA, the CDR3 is TGCAGCGTTGAAGTCGCGCAGCTTAATGAAAAACTGTTTTTT. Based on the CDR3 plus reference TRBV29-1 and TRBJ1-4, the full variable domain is SAVISQKPSRDICQRGTSLTIQCQVDSQVTMMFWYRQQPGQSLTLIATANQGSEATYESGFVIDKFPISRPNLTFSTLTVSNMSPEDSSIYLCSVEVAQLNEKLFFGSGTQLSVL.

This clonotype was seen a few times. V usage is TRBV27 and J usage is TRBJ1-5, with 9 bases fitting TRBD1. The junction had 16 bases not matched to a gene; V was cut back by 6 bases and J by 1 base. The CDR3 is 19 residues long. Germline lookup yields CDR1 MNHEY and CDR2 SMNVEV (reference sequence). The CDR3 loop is CASSSFFRTGAESNQPQHF. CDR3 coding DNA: TGTGCCAGCAGCTCATTTTTCCGGACAGGGGCGGAAAGCAATCAGCCCCAGCATTTT.

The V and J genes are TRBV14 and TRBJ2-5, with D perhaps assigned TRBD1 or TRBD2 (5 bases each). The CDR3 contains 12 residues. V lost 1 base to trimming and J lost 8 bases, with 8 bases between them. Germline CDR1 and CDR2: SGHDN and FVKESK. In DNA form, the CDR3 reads TGTGCCAGCAGCCAAGCCAGGGACACCCAGTACTTC. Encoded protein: CASSQARDTQYF. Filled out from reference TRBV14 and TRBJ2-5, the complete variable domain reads EAGVTQFPSHSVIEKGQTVTLRCDPISGHDNLYWYRRVMGKEIKFLLHFVKESKQDESGMPNNRFLAERTGGTYSTLKVQPAELEDSGVYFCASSQARDTQYFGPGTRLLVL.

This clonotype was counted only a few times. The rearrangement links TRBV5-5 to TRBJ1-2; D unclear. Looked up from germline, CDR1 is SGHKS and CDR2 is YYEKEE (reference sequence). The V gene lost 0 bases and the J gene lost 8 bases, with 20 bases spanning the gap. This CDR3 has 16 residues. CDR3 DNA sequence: TGTGCCAGCAGCTTGGTCCCCCAAAGCCCCAACGGCGGCTACACCTTC. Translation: CASSLVPQSPNGGYTF. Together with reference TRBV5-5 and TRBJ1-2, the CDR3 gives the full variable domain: DAGVTQSPTHLIKTRGQQVTLRCSPISGHKSVSWYQQVLGQGPQFIFQYYEKEERGRGNFPDRFSARQFPNYSSELNVNALLLGDSALYLCASSLVPQSPNGGYTFGSGTRLTVV.

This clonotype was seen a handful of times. This CDR3 is CASSQGDWTLNEQFF. DNA for the CDR3: TGTGCCAGCAGCCAAGGGGACTGGACCCTAAATGAGCAGTTCTTC. V is TRBV4-2 and J is TRBJ2-1; maybe TRBD2 (6 bases). Germline V gene sequence: CDR1 LGHNA, CDR2 YNFKEQ. CDR3 length: 15 amino acids. V lost 1 base and J lost 7, with 14 bases in between.

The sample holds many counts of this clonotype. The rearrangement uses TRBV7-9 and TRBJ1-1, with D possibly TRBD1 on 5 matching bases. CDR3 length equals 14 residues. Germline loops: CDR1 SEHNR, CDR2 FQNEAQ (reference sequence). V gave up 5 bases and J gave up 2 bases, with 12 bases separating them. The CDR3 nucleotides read TGTGCCAGCAGCCCCCAGACAGCTAACACTGAAGCTTTCTTT. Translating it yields CASSPQTANTEAFF.

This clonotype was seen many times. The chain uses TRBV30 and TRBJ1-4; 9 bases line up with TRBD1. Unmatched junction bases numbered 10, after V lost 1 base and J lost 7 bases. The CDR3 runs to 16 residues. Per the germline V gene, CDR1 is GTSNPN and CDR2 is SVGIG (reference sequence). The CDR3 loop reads CAWSDRGRKRGEKLFF. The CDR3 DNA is TGTGCCTGGAGTGACAGGGGGCGGAAAAGAGGTGAAAAACTGTTTTTT.

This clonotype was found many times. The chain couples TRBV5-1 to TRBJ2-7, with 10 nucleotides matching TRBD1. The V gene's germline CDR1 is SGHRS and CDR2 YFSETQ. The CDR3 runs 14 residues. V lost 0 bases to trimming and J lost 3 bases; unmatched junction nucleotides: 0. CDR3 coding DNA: TGCGCCAGCAGCTTGGGGACAGGGGGCTACGAGCAGTACTTC. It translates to CASSLGTGGYEQYF.

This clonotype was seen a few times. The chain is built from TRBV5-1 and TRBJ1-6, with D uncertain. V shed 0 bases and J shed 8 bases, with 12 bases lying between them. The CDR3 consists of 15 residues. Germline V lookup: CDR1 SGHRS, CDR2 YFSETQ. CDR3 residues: CASSLDGGGYSPLHF. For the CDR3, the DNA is TGCGCCAGCAGCTTGGATGGCGGCGGCTATTCACCCCTCCACTTT.

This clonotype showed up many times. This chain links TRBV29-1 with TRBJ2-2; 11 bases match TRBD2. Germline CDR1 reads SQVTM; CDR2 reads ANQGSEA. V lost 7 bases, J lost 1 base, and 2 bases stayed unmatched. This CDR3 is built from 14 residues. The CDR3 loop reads CSATSGGNTGELFF. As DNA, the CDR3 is TGCAGCGCCACTAGCGGGGGGAACACCGGGGAGCTGTTTTTT.

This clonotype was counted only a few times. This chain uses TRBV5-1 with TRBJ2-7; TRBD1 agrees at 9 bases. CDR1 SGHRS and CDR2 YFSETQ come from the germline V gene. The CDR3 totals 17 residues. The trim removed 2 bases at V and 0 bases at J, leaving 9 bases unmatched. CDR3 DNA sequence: TGCGCCAGCAGCTTAACCGGGACAGGGTTCAGCTCCTACGAGCAGTACTTC. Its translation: CASSLTGTGFSSYEQYF.

The CDR3, as DNA: TGTGCCAGCAGCGTTGGGGTCTACAATGAGCAGTTCTTC. It translates to CASSVGVYNEQFF. This rearrangement joins TRBV9 to TRBJ2-1, with unresolved D. The CDR3 has 13 residues. Deletions cut 2 bases from V and 3 bases from J, with 6 bases between. Germline values: CDR1 SGDLS, CDR2 YYNGEE.

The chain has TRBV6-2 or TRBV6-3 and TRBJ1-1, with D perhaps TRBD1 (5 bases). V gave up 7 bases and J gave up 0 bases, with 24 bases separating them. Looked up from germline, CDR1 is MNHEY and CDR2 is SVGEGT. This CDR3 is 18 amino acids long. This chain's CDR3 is CASTDQAARGGVNTEAFF. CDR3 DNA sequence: TGTGCCAGCACCGACCAGGCTGCTCGCGGGGGGGTGAACACTGAAGCTTTCTTT.

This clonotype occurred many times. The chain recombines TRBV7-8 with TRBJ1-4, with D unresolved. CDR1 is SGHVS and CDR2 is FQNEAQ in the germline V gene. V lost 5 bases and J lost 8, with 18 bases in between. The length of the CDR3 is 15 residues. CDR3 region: CASSPPLREGEKLFF. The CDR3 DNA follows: TGTGCCAGCAGCCCGCCCCTTCGGGAAGGAGAAAAACTGTTTTTT.

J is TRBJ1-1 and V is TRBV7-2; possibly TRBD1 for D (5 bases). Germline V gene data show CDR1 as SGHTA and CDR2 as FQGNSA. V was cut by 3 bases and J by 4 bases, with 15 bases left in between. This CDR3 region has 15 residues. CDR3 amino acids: CASSLEQGGVTEAFF. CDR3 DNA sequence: TGTGCCAGCAGCTTGGAGCAGGGAGGAGTCACTGAAGCTTTCTTT.

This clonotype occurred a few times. CDR3 residues: CASSPAGSSVRETQYF. CDR3 in DNA: TGTGCCAGCAGCCCGGCCGGATCTAGCGTACGAGAGACCCAGTACTTC. The chain carries TRBV7-9 and TRBJ2-5, with a weak D call TRBD2 (6 bases). The CDR3 sequence is 16 residues long. CDR1 and CDR2 (germline): SEHNR, FQNEAQ (reference sequence). V dropped 5 bases and J dropped 4 bases, with 20 bases sitting between them.

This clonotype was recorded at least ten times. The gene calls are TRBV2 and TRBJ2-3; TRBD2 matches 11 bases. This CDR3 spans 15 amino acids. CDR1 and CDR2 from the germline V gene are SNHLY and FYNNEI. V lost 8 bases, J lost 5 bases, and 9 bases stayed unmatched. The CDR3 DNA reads TGTGCCAGCTTCATTAGCGGGGGGGCCCGAGATACGCAGTATTTT. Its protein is CASFISGGARDTQYF.

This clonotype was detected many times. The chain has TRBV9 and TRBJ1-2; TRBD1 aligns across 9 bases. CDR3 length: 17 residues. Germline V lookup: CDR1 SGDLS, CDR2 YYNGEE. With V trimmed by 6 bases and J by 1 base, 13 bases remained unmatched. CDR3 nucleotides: TGTGCCAGCACATTTGGACAGGGGCTAGAAAATAACTATGGCTACACCTTC. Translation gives CASTFGQGLENNYGYTF.

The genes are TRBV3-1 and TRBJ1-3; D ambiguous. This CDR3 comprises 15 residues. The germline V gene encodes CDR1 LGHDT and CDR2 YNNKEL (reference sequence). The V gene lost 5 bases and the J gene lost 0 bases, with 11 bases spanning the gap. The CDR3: CASSASGASGNTIYF. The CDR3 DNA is TGTGCCAGCAGCGCTTCAGGAGCCTCTGGAAACACCATATATTTT.

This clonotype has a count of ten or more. CDR3 sequence (DNA): TGTGCCAGCAACCTCATGGGGGGTGGAAATGAGCAGTTCTTC. The encoded protein is CASNLMGGGNEQFF. This chain links TRBV9 with TRBJ2-1, with D possibly matching TRBD2 (6 bases). The V end was cut by 6 bases, the J end by 7 bases, with 17 bases between. Germline V lookup: CDR1 SGDLS, CDR2 YYNGEE. This CDR3 comprises 14 residues.

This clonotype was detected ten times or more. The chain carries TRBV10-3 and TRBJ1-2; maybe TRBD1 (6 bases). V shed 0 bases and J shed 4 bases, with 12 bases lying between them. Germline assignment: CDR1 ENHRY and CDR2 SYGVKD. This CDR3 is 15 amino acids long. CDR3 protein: CAISESRDTFYGYTF. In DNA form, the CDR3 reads TGTGCCATCAGTGAGTCCCGGGACACGTTCTATGGCTACACCTTC.